These 9 T cell receptor beta chains came from one sample sequenced in a study of Graves' ophthalmopathy and Graves' hyperthyroidism. Using RNA transcripts, the TCR beta CDR3 regions were amplified. HTBI primers were employed in first-round RT-PCR, then a second-round multiplex PCR followed. TCRdb ran MiXCR on the multiplex PCR reads and lists one entry per CDR3 protein. Among some 1.1 million distinct CDR3 sequences, about 35% were seen once, and the ten largest hold 11%. Sequencing used peripheral blood or thyroid tissue (not recorded which). Source of these receptors: an adult man with Graves' hyperthyroidism.

The chain combines TRBV20-1 with TRBJ2-6; the D call may be TRBD1 or TRBD2 (5 bases each). Germline V CDR1 and CDR2: DFQATT, SNEGSKA (reference sequence). CDR3 length equals 16 residues. The V end lost 5 bases, the J end lost 0 bases, and 14 bases lay between the germline ends. In nucleotides, the CDR3 is TGCAGTGCTCCCCCGGGACGGCTCTCTGGGGCCAACGTCCTGACTTTC. Its translation is CSAPPGRLSGANVLTF.

Ten or more counts support this clonotype. The chain recombines TRBV20-1 with TRBJ1-1; 9 bases are a match to TRBD1. From germline, CDR1 is DFQATT and CDR2 SNEGSKA (reference sequence). The CDR3 consists of 12 residues. In DNA, the CDR3 is TGCAGCGCCCGGACAGGGGTGACTGAAGCTTTCTTT. Translation gives CSARTGVTEAFF.

J is TRBJ2-6 and V is TRBV7-9, with TRBD2 matching 8 bases. This CDR3 region has 16 residues. V lost 1 base and J lost 4; bases outside the gene matches: 3. Germline V lookup: CDR1 SEHNR, CDR2 FQNEAQ (reference sequence). DNA of the CDR3: TGTGCCAGCAGCTTAGGCGGGAGGTTCGGGGCCAACGTCCTGACTTTC. Translating it yields CASSLGGRFGANVLTF.

This clonotype appeared a few times. The rearrangement joins TRBV9 to TRBJ2-5; 9 nucleotides match TRBD2. CDR1 and CDR2 from the germline V gene are SGDLS and YYNGEE. The CDR3 loop spans 16 amino acids. V was pared by 3 bases and J by 1 base, with 7 bases of the junction left unmatched. The CDR3 DNA follows: TGTGCCAGCAGCGATGGAGCGGGGGGAGGCCAAGAGACCCAGTACTTC. As protein: CASSDGAGGGQETQYF.

CDR3 protein: CASGADGAYGYTF. CDR3 in DNA: TGTGCCAGCGGTGCGGACGGGGCCTATGGCTACACCTTC. The chain uses TRBV25-1 and TRBJ1-2; perhaps TRBD1 as D (5 bases). Germline V gives CDR1 MGHDK, CDR2 SYGVNS. The ends were cut back, 8 bases at V and 4 bases at J, with 14 bases in the middle. This CDR3 has 13 residues.

The sample holds many counts of this clonotype. The chain joins TRBV7-4 to TRBJ1-1, with a tentative D call TRBD1 (5 bases). Germline assignment: CDR1 SGHVT and CDR2 SQSDAQ. CDR3 size: 16 residues. V was trimmed by 5 bases and J by 1 base, leaving 17 bases between them. CDR3 DNA sequence: TGTGCCAGCAGCCCTAGGCTCGGACAAAAGAACACTGAAGCTTTCTTT. Its protein is CASSPRLGQKNTEAFF.

This clonotype was detected a few times. This chain uses TRBV7-6 with TRBJ2-2; maybe TRBD2 (6 bases). Germline CDR1 reads SGHVS; CDR2 reads FNYEAQ. V was clipped by 5 bases and J by 5 bases, with 12 bases between them. This CDR3 contains 14 residues. CDR3 region: CASSHGSETGELFF. The CDR3 coding sequence is TGTGCCAGCAGCCACGGGAGCGAGACCGGGGAGCTGTTTTTT.

Many counts were recorded for this clonotype. The chain couples TRBV9 to TRBJ1-3; D remains ambiguous. Germline CDR1 and CDR2: SGDLS and YYNGEE. The CDR3 extends over 12 amino acids. V was cut by 3 bases and J by 5 bases, with 6 bases left in between. The DNA for the CDR3 is TGTGCCAGCAGCGCACTTCGAAACACCATATATTTT. Residues: CASSALRNTIYF.

V gene TRBV9 combines with J gene TRBJ2-7; 9 bases line up with TRBD2. Germline CDR1 is SGDLS and CDR2 is YYNGEE. Trimming at V came to 4 bases and at J to 2 bases, leaving 7 bases not matched to a gene. The CDR3 consists of 15 residues. CDR3 sequence (DNA): TGTGCCAGCAGCCCCCCAGGGACTAGCACCTACGAGCAGTACTTC. This translates into CASSPPGTSTYEQYF.